These T cell receptor beta chains were read from a single sample in a study of blood T cells in healthy people across ages. MiXCR, run by TCRdb on the 5' RACE reads, gives a single entry per CDR3 protein. The data contain hundreds of thousands of distinct CDR3 sequences, under 55% of them singletons. Sequencing used blood. The receptors derive from a man between 60 and 75 years old in good health. Both conserved end residues are part of each CDR3. Fields, in order: clone size, D gene, J gene, V gene, CDR3 DNA, CDR3 protein. A D gene is named only where the DNA matches it firmly. Clone size appears in some rows only: once, few, many, or a class for an expanded clone.

abundance: .
d_gene: .
j_gene: TRBJ2-3
v_gene: TRBV4-1
CDR3nt: TGCGCCAGCAGCCAAGCGTACGAGGGGAGGGGGCACACGCAGTATTTT
CDR3aa: CASSQAYEGRGHTQYF

abundance: .
d_gene: .
j_gene: TRBJ2-5
v_gene: TRBV11-2
CDR3nt: TGTGCCAGCAGTAATACGGTAGTCGAGACCCAGTACTTC
CDR3aa: CASSNTVVETQYF

abundance: .
d_gene: TRBD2
j_gene: TRBJ2-3
v_gene: TRBV4-3
CDR3nt: TGCGCCAGCAGCCAAGGGGCGGGCGGGGGGTCGCCAGATACGCAGTATTTT
CDR3aa: CASSQGAGGGSPDTQYF

abundance: .
d_gene: TRBD1
j_gene: TRBJ1-4
v_gene: TRBV12-3/TRBV12-4
CDR3nt: TGTGCCAGCAGTTGGGACAGGGGTGGTACTAACGAAAAACTGTTTTTT
CDR3aa: CASSWDRGGTNEKLFF

abundance: many
d_gene: .
j_gene: TRBJ2-7
v_gene: TRBV10-2
CDR3nt: TGCGCCAGCAGTGACCCCTCTCTCGGAGGGAGCTCCTACGAGCAGTACTTC
CDR3aa: CASSDPSLGGSSYEQYF

abundance: .
d_gene: .
j_gene: TRBJ1-5
v_gene: TRBV4-3
CDR3nt: TGCGCCAGCAGCCAAGAATGGGCCAGGGCTCAGCCCCAGCATTTT
CDR3aa: CASSQEWARAQPQHF

abundance: few
d_gene: TRBD2
j_gene: TRBJ2-5
v_gene: TRBV12-3/TRBV12-4
CDR3nt: TGTGCCAGCAGACGAGCGGGGGGAAACCAAGAGACCCAGTACTTC
CDR3aa: CASRRAGGNQETQYF

abundance: .
d_gene: .
j_gene: TRBJ2-2
v_gene: TRBV24-1
CDR3nt: TGTGCCACCGAATCCGAACTGAACACCGGGGAGCTGTTTTTT
CDR3aa: CATESELNTGELFF

abundance: few
d_gene: .
j_gene: TRBJ2-4
v_gene: TRBV7-2
CDR3nt: TGTGCCAGCAGCCTAAAATTGGAAAACATTCAGTACTTC
CDR3aa: CASSLKLENIQYF

abundance: few
d_gene: .
j_gene: TRBJ2-6
v_gene: TRBV4-3
CDR3nt: TGCGCCAGCAGCCAAGGAGGCGTCTCTGGGGCCAACGTCCTGACTTTC
CDR3aa: CASSQGGVSGANVLTF

abundance: few
d_gene: .
j_gene: TRBJ1-5
v_gene: TRBV6-5
CDR3nt: TGTGCCAGCAGTTACCGGGGGGGCAATCAGCCCCAGCATTTT
CDR3aa: CASSYRGGNQPQHF

abundance: .
d_gene: TRBD2
j_gene: TRBJ2-1
v_gene: TRBV28
CDR3nt: TGTGCCAGCAGTCCCCTCCCAGCGGGGGCCTACAATGAGCAGTTCTTC
CDR3aa: CASSPLPAGAYNEQFF

abundance: once
d_gene: .
j_gene: TRBJ1-2
v_gene: TRBV6-5
CDR3nt: TGTGCCAGTGCTATGGGGGAAGGATTCAGCCATGGCTACACCTTC
CDR3aa: CASAMGEGFSHGYTF

abundance: few
d_gene: TRBD1
j_gene: TRBJ1-2
v_gene: TRBV12-3/TRBV12-4
CDR3nt: TGTGCCAGCAGAGAGACAGGGGTTGGTGGCTACACCTTC
CDR3aa: CASRETGVGGYTF

abundance: few
d_gene: .
j_gene: TRBJ2-5
v_gene: TRBV6-5
CDR3nt: TGTGCCAGCAGACGAGGGGGGCTCCAAGAGACCCAGTACTTC
CDR3aa: CASRRGGLQETQYF

abundance: .
d_gene: TRBD1
j_gene: TRBJ1-2
v_gene: TRBV6-6
CDR3nt: TGTGCCAGCATCCCAGGGACAGGGGCTAACGGCTACACCTTC
CDR3aa: CASIPGTGANGYTF

abundance: .
d_gene: .
j_gene: TRBJ1-5
v_gene: TRBV19
CDR3nt: TGTGCCAGTAGTATAACCAATTATAGCAATCAGCCCCAGCATTTT
CDR3aa: CASSITNYSNQPQHF

abundance: .
d_gene: .
j_gene: TRBJ1-1
v_gene: TRBV6-2/TRBV6-3
CDR3nt: TGTGCCAGCAGTTGGGGCCGATCGGAGAACACTGAAGCTTTCTTT
CDR3aa: CASSWGRSENTEAFF

abundance: .
d_gene: .
j_gene: TRBJ2-3
v_gene: TRBV3-1
CDR3nt: TGTGCCAGCAGCCGGCAGAGCATAGATACGCAGTATTTT
CDR3aa: CASSRQSIDTQYF

abundance: .
d_gene: .
j_gene: TRBJ2-7
v_gene: TRBV12-3/TRBV12-4
CDR3nt: TGTGCCAGCAGCGCCAGGGCCAATGAGCAGTACTTC
CDR3aa: CASSARANEQYF

abundance: .
d_gene: .
j_gene: TRBJ1-2
v_gene: TRBV11-2
CDR3nt: TGTGCCAGCAGCCCGGGTCCCGCGGGCGGCTACACCTTC
CDR3aa: CASSPGPAGGYTF

abundance: .
d_gene: TRBD1
j_gene: TRBJ2-7
v_gene: TRBV6-1
CDR3nt: TGTGCCAGCAGTGAAGCGCTTCAGGGGGCCGGCTACGAGCAGTACTTC
CDR3aa: CASSEALQGAGYEQYF